The sequence of this T cell receptor beta chain was determined in a study of graft-versus-host responses after intestinal transplantation. Study background: Following induction with anti-thymocyte globulin, all recipients were given tacrolimus and steroids for roughly three years.

Notes on this clone: Its antigen is as yet unknown.

Produced via immunoSEQ multiplex PCR; TCRdb's table is partial and in-frame only. The sample lists tens of thousands of clones, less than 95% occurring once. Between the trimmed V and J ends, which lost 7 bases and 3 bases, there was a span of 19 bases. The CDR3 totals 16 residues. Germline CDR1 MDHEN, CDR2 SYDVKM. This specimen was unstimulated CD4+ T cells sorted from spleen or lymph node cells, taken before transplant. This rearrangement joins TRBV28 to TRBJ1-5; possibly TRBD1 for D (6 bases). This sequence was found in a human donor who was the organ donor for an intestinal transplant. The CDR3 reads CASILNPTGINQPQHF. The CDR3 DNA is TGTGCCAGCATCTTAAACCCAACAGGGATCAATCAGCCCCAGCATTTT.